The 2 T cell receptor beta chains listed next were all sequenced from one sample in a study of OX40 agonist ivuxolimab in advanced cancers. The table came from immunoSEQ multiplex PCR; TCRdb's copy has only in-frame clones and leaves some out. The table has roughly 93,000 clones, about 90% seen once; the top ten hold under 2%. Here the sequenced sample was CD4+ or CD8+ T cells sorted from blood, taken in a trial of the OX40 agonist ivuxolimab. These receptor sequences come from an adult with an advanced solid tumor such as melanoma, head and neck, liver or kidney cancer.

This clone appeared once. V is TRBV5-1 and J is TRBJ1-1; TRBD1 agrees at 11 bases. Germline V lookup: CDR1 SGHRS, CDR2 YFSETQ. This CDR3 is 15 amino acids long. The V gene end was trimmed by 4 bases and the J gene end by 4 bases; junction bases not matched to a gene: 6. CDR3 sequence (DNA): TGCGCCAGCAGCGGGGTGGGGACAGGGGGCACTGAAGCTTTCTTT. Its translation is CASSGVGTGGTEAFF. Filled out from reference TRBV5-1 and TRBJ1-1, the complete variable domain reads KAGVTQTPRYLIKTRGQQVTLSCSPISGHRSVSWYQQTPGQGLQFLFEYFSETQRNKGNFPGRFSGRQFSNSRSEMNVSTLELGDSALYLCASSGVGTGGTEAFFGQGTRLTVV.

The genes are TRBV6-5 and TRBJ2-6; 7 bases fit TRBD1. V shed 6 bases, J shed 0 bases, and the junction held 2 bases outside the gene matches. The CDR3 is made up of 15 amino acids. Germline CDR1 is MNHEY and CDR2 is SVGAGI. The CDR3 region has the DNA TGTGCCAGCAGACCAGGGGGCTCTGGGGCCAACGTCCTGACTTTC. The encoded protein is CASRPGGSGANVLTF.